This T cell receptor (beta chain) was obtained from a study of T cells after yellow fever vaccination. UMIs were added to TCR cDNA along with a universal primer site when it was made by 5'RACE template switching. TCRdb re-analysed the 5' RACE reads in MiXCR, keeping a single row per CDR3 protein. The table records hundreds of thousands of distinct CDR3 sequences, about 19% of them present only once. Regarding the study as a whole: Abundant clonotypes from the bulk population could get into FACS-sorted repertoires as contaminants. Most primary-vaccination clones recurred post-booster (around 95% CD4, 88% CD8).

Unmatched junction bases numbered 4, after V lost 0 bases and J lost 3 bases. Germline assignment: CDR1 SGDLS and CDR2 YYNGEE. The CDR3 covers 17 residues. About this clonotype itself: Its antigen is undetermined.

The clonotype comes from a man aged 25-45 years who received the YFV17D yellow fever vaccine. The chain couples TRBV9 to TRBJ2-3; 13 bases fit TRBD2. The input for sequencing was PBMCs, taken 15 days after the yellow fever booster vaccination. CDR3 bases: TGTGCCAGCAGCGTAGTTGGGACTAGCGGGGTGACAGATACGCAGTATTTT. This gives the protein CASSVVGTSGVTDTQYF.